This record looks at one TCR beta chain sequence and its context. Antigen unknown. The PCR used 60 Vbeta and 13 Jbeta primers. The repertoire was sequenced with immunoSEQ multiplex PCR; TCRdb's copy has only in-frame clones and lacks some. There are 150,000 or so clones in the sample; about 80% occur only once, and around 15% lies in the top ten. The sample originates from a study of cytomegalovirus exposure and HLA in healthy donors. Trimming pared 5 bases from V and 4 bases from J, leaving 9 bases between. From germline, CDR1 is MDHEN and CDR2 SYDVKM. This CDR3 has 12 residues. Findings of the study overall: TRBV6-2, TRBV6-3 and other indistinguishable V segments were excluded.

This sequence originates from a man between 45 and 60 years old in good health and CMV-seropositive. This chain connects TRBV28 to TRBJ2-7, with D tentatively TRBD1 (5 bases). Sequenced: PBMCs. The CDR3 DNA reads TGTGCCAGCAGTCAGACAGTTTACGAGCAGTACGTC. It yields the protein CASSQTVYEQYV.